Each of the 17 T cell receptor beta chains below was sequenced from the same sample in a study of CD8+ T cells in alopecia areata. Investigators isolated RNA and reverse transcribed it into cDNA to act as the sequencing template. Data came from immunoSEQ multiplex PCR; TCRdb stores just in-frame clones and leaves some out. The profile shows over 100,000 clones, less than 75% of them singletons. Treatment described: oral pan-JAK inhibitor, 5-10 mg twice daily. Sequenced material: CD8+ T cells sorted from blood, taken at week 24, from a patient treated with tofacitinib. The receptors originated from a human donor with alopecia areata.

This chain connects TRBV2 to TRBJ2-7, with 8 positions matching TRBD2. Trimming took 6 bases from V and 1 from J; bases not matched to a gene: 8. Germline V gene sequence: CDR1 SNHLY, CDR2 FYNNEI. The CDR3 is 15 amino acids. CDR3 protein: CASRPGGLASYEQYF. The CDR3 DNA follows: TGTGCCAGCAGACCGGGGGGGCTAGCTTCCTACGAGCAGTACTTC.

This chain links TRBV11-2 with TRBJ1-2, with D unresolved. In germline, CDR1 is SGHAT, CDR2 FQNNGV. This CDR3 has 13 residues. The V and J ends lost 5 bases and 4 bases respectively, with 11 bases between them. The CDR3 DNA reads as TGTGCCAGCAGCCCCAGGCAGAGCTATGGCTACACCTTC. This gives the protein CASSPRQSYGYTF.

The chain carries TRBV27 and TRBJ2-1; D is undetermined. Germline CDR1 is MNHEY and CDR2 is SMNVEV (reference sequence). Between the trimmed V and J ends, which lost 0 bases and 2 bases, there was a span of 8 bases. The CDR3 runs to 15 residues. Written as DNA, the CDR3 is TGTGCCAGCAGTTTATCAGGGTTCGCCTACAATGAGCAGTTCTTC. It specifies CASSLSGFAYNEQFF.

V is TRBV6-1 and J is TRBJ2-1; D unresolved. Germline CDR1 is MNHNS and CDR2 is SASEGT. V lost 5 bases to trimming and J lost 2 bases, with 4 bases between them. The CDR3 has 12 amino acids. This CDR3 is CASSYAYNEQFF. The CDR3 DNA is TGTGCCAGCAGTTATGCCTACAATGAGCAGTTCTTC.

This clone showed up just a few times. As DNA, the CDR3 is TGTGCCAGCAGTTTCCTCGGGTTATACAATGAGCAGTTCTTC. Translation: CASSFLGLYNEQFF. The V call is TRBV27, the J call TRBJ2-1, with D unresolved. V was cut by 3 bases and J by 4 bases, with 10 bases left in between. The CDR3 runs 14 residues. Germline CDR1 reads MNHEY; CDR2 reads SMNVEV (reference sequence).

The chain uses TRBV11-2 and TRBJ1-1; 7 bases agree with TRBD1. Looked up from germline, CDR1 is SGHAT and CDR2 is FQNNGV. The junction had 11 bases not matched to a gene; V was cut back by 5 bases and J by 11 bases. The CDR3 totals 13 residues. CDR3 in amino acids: CASSQGGVDLAFF. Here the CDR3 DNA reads TGTGCCAGCAGCCAGGGGGGGGTTGACTTGGCTTTCTTT.

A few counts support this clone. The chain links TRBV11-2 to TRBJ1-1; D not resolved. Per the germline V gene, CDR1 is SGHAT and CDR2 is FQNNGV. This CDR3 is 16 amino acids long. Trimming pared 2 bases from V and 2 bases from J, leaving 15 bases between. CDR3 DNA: TGTGCCAGCAGCTTACCCCGCCGGGGTCTTAACACTGAAGCTTTCTTT. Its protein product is CASSLPRRGLNTEAFF.

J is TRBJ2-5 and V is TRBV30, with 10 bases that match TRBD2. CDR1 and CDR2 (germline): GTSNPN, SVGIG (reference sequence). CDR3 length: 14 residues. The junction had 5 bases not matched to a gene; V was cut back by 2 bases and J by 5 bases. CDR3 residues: CAWSIAGGLETQYF. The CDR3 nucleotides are TGTGCCTGGAGTATAGCGGGGGGCTTGGAGACCCAGTACTTC.

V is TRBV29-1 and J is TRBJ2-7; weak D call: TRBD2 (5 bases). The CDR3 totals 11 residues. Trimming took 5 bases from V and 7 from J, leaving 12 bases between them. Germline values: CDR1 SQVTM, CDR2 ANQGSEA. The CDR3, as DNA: TGCAGCGTTCGGACGGCGGGTGAGCAGTACTTC. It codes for CSVRTAGEQYF.

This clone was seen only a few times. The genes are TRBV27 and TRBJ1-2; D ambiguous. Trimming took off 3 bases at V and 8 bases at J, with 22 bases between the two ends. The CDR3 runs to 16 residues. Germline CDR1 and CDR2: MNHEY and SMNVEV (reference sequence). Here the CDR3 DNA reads TGTGCCAGCAGTTTCCTAGGCGAACAGAGCCTATACGGCTACACCTTC. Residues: CASSFLGEQSLYGYTF.

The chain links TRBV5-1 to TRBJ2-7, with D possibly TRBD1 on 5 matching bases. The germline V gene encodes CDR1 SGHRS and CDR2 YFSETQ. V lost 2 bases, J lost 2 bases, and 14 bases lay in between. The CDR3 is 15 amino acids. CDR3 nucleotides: TGCGCCAGCAGCTTCAAATTGGACACCACCTACGAGCAGTACTTC. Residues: CASSFKLDTTYEQYF.

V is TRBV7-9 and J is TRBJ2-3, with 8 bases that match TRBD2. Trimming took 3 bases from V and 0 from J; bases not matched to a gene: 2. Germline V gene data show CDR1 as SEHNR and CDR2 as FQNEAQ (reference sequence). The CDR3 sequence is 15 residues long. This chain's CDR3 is CASSFTSGSTDTQYF. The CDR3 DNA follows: TGTGCCAGCAGCTTCACTAGCGGAAGCACAGATACGCAGTATTTT.

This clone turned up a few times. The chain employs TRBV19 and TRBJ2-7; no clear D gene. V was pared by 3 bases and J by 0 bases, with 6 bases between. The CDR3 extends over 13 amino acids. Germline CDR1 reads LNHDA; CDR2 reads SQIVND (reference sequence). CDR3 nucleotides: TGTGCCAGTAGTATTGATCTCTCCTACGAGCAGTACTTC. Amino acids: CASSIDLSYEQYF.

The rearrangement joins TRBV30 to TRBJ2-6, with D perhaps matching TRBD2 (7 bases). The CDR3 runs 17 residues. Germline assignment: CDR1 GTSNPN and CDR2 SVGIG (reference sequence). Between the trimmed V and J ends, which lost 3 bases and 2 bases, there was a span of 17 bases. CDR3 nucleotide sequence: TGTGCCTGGAGCGATTGGGGGGGGCTCACTGGGGCCAACGTCCTGACTTTC. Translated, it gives CAWSDWGGLTGANVLTF.

CDR3 protein: CASSGDSYYGYTF. For the CDR3, the DNA is TGCGCCAGCAGCGGTGACAGTTACTATGGCTACACCTTC. V and J are TRBV5-1 and TRBJ1-2, with a weak D call TRBD1 (5 bases). V was cut by 4 bases and J by 3 bases, with 10 bases left in between. This CDR3 has 13 amino acids. The V gene's germline CDR1 is SGHRS and CDR2 YFSETQ.

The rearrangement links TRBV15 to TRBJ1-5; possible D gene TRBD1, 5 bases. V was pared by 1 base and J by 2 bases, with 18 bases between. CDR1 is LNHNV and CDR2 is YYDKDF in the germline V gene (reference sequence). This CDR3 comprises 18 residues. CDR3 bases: TGTGCCACCAGCAGAGCATTGGAGGGGATTTTAGGCAATCAGCCCCAGCATTTT. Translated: CATSRALEGILGNQPQHF.

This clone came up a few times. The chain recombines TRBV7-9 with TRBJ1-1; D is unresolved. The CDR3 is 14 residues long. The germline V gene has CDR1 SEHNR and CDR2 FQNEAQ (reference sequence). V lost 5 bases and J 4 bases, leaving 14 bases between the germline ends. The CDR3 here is CASSPVTSGTEAFF. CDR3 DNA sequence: TGTGCCAGCAGCCCGGTAACATCAGGCACTGAAGCTTTCTTT.